This T cell receptor (beta chain) was retrieved from a study of early T cells in non-severe SARS-CoV-2 infection. The CDR3 has 14 amino acids. V was clipped by 4 bases and J by 4 bases; unmatched bases: 5. CDR1 is KGHSH and CDR2 is LQKENI in the germline V gene. Study-wide results and limits: Comparison of clonotypes with VDJdb favored anti-spike CD8 responses while missing private and CD4 specificities.

Individual cDNA molecules each received unique molecular identifiers attached to them. MiXCR was run by TCRdb on the 5' RACE reads, yielding one entry per CDR3 protein. The table shows 55,000 to 70,000 distinct CDR3 sequences, with over 9.5% occurring only once. This clonotype was recorded many times. Its antigen is currently unknown. The source of this sequence is an adult who was a healthcare worker with PCR-confirmed SARS-CoV-2 infection or an uninfected control (not recorded which). The rearrangement uses TRBV18 and TRBJ2-3, with 7 bases that match TRBD1. Input material: whole blood. In nucleotides, the CDR3 is TGTGCCAGCTCACTCCAGACAGGGCCAGATACGCAGTATTTT. Translation gives CASSLQTGPDTQYF.